Shown below are 9 T cell receptor beta chains from a single sample sequenced in a study of cytomegalovirus exposure and HLA in healthy donors. Assay: immunoSEQ multiplex PCR; the TCRdb copy retains only in-frame clones and omits some. In the table there are approximately 88,000 clones, about 95% of which are singletons. Sequencing was done on a sample of PBMCs. The source is a young woman in good health and CMV-seronegative.

A note on this clone: One junction end does not reproduce the germline sequence, and a read error may be involved. This chain links TRBV10-3 with TRBJ2-2; 7 nucleotides line up with TRBD2. Per the germline V gene, CDR1 is ENHRY and CDR2 is SYGVKD. The CDR3 spans 13 residues. The CDR3 nucleotides read TGTGCCAGCAGCGGGGAGTACACTGGGGAGCTGTTTTTT. This gives the protein CASSGEYTGELFF.

CDR3 nucleotides: TGTGCCAGCAGAACAGGGCCCGGGGAGCTGTTTTTT. It translates to CASRTGPGELFF. V gene TRBV11-2 combines with J gene TRBJ2-2, with D possibly matching TRBD1 (6 bases). The CDR3 runs to 12 residues. V dropped 6 bases and J dropped 6 bases, with 8 bases sitting between them. Per germline, CDR1 SGHAT and CDR2 FQNNGV. The whole variable domain, filled in from reference TRBV11-2 and TRBJ2-2, reads EAGVAQSPRYKIIEKRQSVAFWCNPISGHATLYWYQQILGQGPKLLIQFQNNGVVDDSQLPKDRFSAERLKGVDSTLKIQPAKLEDSAVYLCASRTGPGELFFGEGSRLTVL.

The chain uses TRBV28 and TRBJ1-2, with 11 bases aligning to TRBD1. The CDR3 is made up of 16 amino acids. CDR1 is MDHEN, CDR2 SYDVKM, per germline. J was trimmed by 5 bases and V by 6 bases; bases with no gene match: 11. The CDR3 DNA reads TGTGCCAGCAGAGCCAAAGGGACAGGGGGTTGGTATGGCTACACCTTC. Translated, it gives CASRAKGTGGWYGYTF.

This chain connects TRBV6-5 to TRBJ2-1; 14 bases are a match to TRBD2. Trimming at V came to 7 bases and at J to 6 bases, leaving 2 bases not matched to a gene. Germline V gene data show CDR1 as MNHEY and CDR2 as SVGAGI. The CDR3 is 14 amino acids. This chain's CDR3 is CASMGLAGANEQFF. The CDR3 DNA is TGTGCCAGCATGGGACTAGCGGGAGCCAATGAGCAGTTCTTC.

The chain links TRBV19 to TRBJ2-7; 15 nucleotides match TRBD2. Looked up from germline, CDR1 is LNHDA and CDR2 is SQIVND (reference sequence). This CDR3 has 17 residues. The ends lost 4 bases at V and 6 bases at J; junction bases unmatched: 10. This chain's CDR3 is CASSTGLAGGPFGEQYF. CDR3 DNA: TGTGCCAGTAGTACCGGACTAGCGGGAGGGCCCTTCGGCGAGCAGTACTTC.

This clone was observed a single time. The chain uses TRBV19 and TRBJ1-5; 7 nucleotides align to TRBD1. Losses at the gene ends were 5 bases for V and 0 bases for J; bases not matched to a gene: 10. The germline V gene encodes CDR1 LNHDA and CDR2 SQIVND (reference sequence). The CDR3 covers 17 residues. DNA for the CDR3: TGTGCCAGTAGTGAAGGACAGGTAATTTATAGCAATCAGCCCCAGCATTTT. It yields the protein CASSEGQVIYSNQPQHF.

The chain combines TRBV5-1 with TRBJ2-2; 7 bases align to TRBD1. In germline, CDR1 is SGHRS, CDR2 YFSETQ. The CDR3 loop spans 15 amino acids. With 2 bases clipped from V and 3 bases from J, the junction kept 4 bases outside the gene matches. CDR3 protein: CASSFVGGHTGELFF. The DNA for the CDR3 is TGCGCCAGCAGCTTTGTAGGGGGCCACACCGGGGAGCTGTTTTTT.

The V gene is TRBV10-1, the J gene TRBJ2-7; 7 bases align to TRBD1. The CDR3 is made up of 14 amino acids. V was pared by 5 bases and J by 4 bases, with 8 bases of the junction left unmatched. Per germline, CDR1 WNHNN and CDR2 SYGVQD (reference sequence). The CDR3 nucleotides read TGCGCCAGCAGTCCGACAGGGTCGCGGTACGAGCAGTACTTC. Protein sequence: CASSPTGSRYEQYF.

This rearrangement joins TRBV19 to TRBJ1-2; 7 bases are a match to TRBD1. Trimming removed 5 bases from V and 4 bases from J; junction bases left unmatched: 10. Germline V gene sequence: CDR1 LNHDA, CDR2 SQIVND (reference sequence). CDR3 length: 15 amino acids. CDR3: CASSAIFTGAYGYTF. CDR3 DNA: TGTGCCAGTAGTGCCATTTTTACAGGGGCCTATGGCTACACCTTC. Full variable domain (remainder filled in from reference TRBV19 and TRBJ1-2): DGGITQSPKYLFRKEGQNVTLSCEQNLNHDAMYWYRQDPGQGLRLIYYSQIVNDFQKGDIAEGYSVSREKKESFPLTVTSAQKNPTAFYLCASSAIFTGAYGYTFGSGTRLTVV.